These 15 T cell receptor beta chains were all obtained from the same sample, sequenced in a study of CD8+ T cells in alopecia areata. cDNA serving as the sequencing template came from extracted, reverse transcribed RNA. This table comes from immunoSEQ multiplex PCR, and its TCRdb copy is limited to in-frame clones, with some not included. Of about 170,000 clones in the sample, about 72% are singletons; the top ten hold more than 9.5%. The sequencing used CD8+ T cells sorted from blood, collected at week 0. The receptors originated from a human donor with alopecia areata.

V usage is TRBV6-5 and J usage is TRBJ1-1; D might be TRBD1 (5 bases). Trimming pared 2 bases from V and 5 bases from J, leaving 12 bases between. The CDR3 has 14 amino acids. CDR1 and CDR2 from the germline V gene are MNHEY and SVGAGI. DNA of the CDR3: TGTGCCAGCAGTTACGGGACCTCGGGGACTGAAGCTTTCTTT. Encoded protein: CASSYGTSGTEAFF.

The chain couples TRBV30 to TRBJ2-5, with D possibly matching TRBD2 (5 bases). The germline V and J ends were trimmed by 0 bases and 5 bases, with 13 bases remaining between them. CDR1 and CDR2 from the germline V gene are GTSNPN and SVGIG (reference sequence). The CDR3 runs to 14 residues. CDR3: CAWSVGDRRETQYF. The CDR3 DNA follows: TGTGCCTGGAGTGTGGGAGACCGCCGGGAGACCCAGTACTTC. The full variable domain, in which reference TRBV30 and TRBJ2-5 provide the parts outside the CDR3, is SQTIHQWPATLVQPVGSPLSLECTVEGTSNPNLYWYRQAAGRGLQLLFYSVGIGQISSEVPQNLSASRPQDRQFILSSKKLLLSDSGFYLCAWSVGDRRETQYFGPGTRLLVL.

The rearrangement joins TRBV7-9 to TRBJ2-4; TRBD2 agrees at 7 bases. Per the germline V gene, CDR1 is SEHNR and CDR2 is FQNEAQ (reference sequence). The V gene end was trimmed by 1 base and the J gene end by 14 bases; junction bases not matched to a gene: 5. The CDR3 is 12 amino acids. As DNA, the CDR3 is TGTGCCAGCAGCTTAGAAGGACGGGGGGAGTACTTC. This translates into CASSLEGRGEYF.

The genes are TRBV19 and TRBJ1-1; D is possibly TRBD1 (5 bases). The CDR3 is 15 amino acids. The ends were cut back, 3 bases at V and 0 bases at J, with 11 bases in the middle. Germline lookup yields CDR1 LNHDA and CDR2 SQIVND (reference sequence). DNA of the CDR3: TGTGCCAGTAGTATCTGGGACCAAATGAACACTGAAGCTTTCTTT. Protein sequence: CASSIWDQMNTEAFF.

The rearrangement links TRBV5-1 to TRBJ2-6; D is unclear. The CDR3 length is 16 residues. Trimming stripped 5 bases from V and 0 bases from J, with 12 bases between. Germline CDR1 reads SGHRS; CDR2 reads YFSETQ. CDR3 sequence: CASRGWVGSGANVLTF. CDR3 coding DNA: TGCGCCAGCAGGGGTTGGGTTGGCTCTGGGGCCAACGTCCTGACTTTC.

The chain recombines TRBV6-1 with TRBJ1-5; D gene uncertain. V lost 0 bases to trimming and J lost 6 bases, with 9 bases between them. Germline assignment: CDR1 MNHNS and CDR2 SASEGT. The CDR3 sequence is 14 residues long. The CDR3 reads CASSEADGSQPQHF. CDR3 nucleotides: TGTGCCAGCAGTGAAGCCGACGGATCTCAGCCCCAGCATTTT.

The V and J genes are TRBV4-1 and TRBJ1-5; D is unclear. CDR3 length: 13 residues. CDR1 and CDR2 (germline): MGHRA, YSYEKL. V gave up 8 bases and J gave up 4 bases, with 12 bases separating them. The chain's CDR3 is CASSLRGNQPQHF. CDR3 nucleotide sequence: TGCGCCAGCTCCCTCCGAGGTAATCAGCCCCAGCATTTT.

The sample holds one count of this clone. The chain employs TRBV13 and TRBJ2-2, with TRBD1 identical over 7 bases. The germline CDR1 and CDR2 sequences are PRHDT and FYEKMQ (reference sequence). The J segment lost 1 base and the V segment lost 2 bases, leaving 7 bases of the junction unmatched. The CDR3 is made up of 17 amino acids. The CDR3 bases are TGTGCCAGCAGCTTACAGACAGGGATAGGGAACACCGGGGAGCTGTTTTTT. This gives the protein CASSLQTGIGNTGELFF.

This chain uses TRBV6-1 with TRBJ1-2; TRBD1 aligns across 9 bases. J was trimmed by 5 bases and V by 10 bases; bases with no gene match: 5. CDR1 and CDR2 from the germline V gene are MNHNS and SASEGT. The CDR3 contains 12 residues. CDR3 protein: CATPTGGYGYTF. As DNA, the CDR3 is TGTGCCACCCCGACAGGGGGGTATGGCTACACCTTC.

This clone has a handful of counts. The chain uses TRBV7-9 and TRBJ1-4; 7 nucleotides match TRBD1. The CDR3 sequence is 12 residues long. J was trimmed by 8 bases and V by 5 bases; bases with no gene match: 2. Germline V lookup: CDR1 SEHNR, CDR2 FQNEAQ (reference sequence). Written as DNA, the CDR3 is TGTGCCAGCAGCCTGGACAGGGAAAAACTGTTTTTT. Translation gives CASSLDREKLFF.

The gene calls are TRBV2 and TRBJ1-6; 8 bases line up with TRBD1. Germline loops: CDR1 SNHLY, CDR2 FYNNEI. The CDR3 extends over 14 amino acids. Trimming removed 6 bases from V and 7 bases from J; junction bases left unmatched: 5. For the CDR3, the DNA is TGTGCCAGCAGCAGCGACAGGGGCAATTCACCCCTCCACTTT. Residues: CASSSDRGNSPLHF.

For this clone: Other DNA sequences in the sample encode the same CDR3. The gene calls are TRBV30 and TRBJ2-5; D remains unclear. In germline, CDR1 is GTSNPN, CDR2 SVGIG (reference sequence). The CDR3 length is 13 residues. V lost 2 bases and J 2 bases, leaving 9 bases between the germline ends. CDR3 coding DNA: TGTGCCTGGAGTCCGGATTCACAAGAGACCCAGTACTTC. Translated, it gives CAWSPDSQETQYF.

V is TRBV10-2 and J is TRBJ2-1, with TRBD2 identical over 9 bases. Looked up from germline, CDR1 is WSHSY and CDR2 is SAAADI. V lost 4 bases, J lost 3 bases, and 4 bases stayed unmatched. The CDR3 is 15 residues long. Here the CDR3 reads CASSVAGENYNEQFF. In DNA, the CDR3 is TGCGCCAGCAGTGTAGCGGGGGAGAACTACAATGAGCAGTTCTTC.

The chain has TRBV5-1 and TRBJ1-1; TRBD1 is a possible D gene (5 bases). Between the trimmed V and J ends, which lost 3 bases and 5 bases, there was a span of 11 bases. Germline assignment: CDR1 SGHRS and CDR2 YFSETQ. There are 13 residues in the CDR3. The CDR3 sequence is CASSWTRQTEAFF. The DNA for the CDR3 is TGCGCCAGCAGCTGGACCCGACAGACTGAAGCTTTCTTT.

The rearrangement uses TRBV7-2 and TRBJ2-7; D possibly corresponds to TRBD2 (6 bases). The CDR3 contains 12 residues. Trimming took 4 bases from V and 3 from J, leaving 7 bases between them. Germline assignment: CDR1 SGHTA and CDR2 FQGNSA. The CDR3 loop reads CASSSTSYEQYF. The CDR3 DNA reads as TGTGCCAGCAGCTCGACTAGCTACGAGCAGTACTTC.